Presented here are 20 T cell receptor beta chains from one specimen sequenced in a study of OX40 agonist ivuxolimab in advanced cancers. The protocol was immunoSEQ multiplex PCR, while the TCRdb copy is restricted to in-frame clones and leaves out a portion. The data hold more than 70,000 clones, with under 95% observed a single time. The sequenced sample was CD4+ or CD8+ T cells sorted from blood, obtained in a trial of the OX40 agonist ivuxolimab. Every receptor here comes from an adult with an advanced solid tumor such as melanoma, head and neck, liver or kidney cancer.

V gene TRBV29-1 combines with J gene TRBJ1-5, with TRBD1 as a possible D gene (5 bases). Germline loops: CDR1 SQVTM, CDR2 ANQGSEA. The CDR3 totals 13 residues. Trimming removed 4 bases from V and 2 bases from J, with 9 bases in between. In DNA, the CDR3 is TGCAGCGTTGGAGGGACTGGCAATCAGCCCCAGCATTTT. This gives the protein CSVGGTGNQPQHF.

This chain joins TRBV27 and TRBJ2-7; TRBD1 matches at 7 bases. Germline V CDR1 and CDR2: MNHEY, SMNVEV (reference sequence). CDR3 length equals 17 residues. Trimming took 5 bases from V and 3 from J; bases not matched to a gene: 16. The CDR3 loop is CASSTRTPGTDLYEQYF. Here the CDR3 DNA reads TGTGCCAGCAGTACACGAACCCCCGGGACAGACCTCTACGAGCAGTACTTC.

In DNA, the CDR3 is TGTGCCAGCAGCTTAGCGCGACAGGTTCGGAACACTGAAGCTTTCTTT. This gives the protein CASSLARQVRNTEAFF. The chain couples TRBV7-9 to TRBJ1-1; D may be TRBD1 (6 bases). Germline CDR1 and CDR2: SEHNR and FQNEAQ (reference sequence). V shed 0 bases and J shed 1 base, with 12 bases lying between them. The CDR3 loop spans 16 amino acids. The full variable domain, its missing parts supplied by reference TRBV7-9 and TRBJ1-1, is DTGVSQNPRHKITKRGQNVTFRCDPISEHNRLYWYRQTLGQGPEFLTYFQNEAQLEKSRLLSDRFSAERPKGSFSTLEIQRTEQGDSAMYLCASSLARQVRNTEAFFGQGTRLTVV.

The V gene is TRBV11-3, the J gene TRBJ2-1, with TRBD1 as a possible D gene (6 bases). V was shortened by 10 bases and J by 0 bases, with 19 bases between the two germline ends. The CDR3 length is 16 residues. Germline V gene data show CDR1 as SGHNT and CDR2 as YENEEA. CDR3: CATSTGRTDSYNEQFF. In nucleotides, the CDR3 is TGTGCCACCTCTACGGGCCGGACAGACTCCTACAATGAGCAGTTCTTC.

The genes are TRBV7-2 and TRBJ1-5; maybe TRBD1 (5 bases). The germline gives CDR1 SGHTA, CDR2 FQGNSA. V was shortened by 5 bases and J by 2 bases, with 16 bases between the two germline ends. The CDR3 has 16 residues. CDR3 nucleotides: TGTGCCAGCAGCGCCGAACTCACAGGACGCAATCAGCCCCAGCATTTT. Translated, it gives CASSAELTGRNQPQHF.

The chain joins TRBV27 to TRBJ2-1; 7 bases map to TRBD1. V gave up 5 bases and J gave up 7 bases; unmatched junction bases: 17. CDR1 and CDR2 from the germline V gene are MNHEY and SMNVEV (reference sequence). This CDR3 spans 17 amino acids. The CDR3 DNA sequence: TGTGCCAGCAGTCCCGACGAATACAGGGGTTCGGGGAATGAGCAGTTCTTC. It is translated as CASSPDEYRGSGNEQFF.

CDR3 protein: CASSARRELPYEQYF. The CDR3 DNA is TGTGCCAGCAGTGCCAGGAGGGAATTACCCTACGAGCAGTACTTC. The genes are TRBV28 and TRBJ2-7; TRBD2 might be the D (6 bases). The germline gives CDR1 MDHEN, CDR2 SYDVKM. The germline V and J ends were trimmed by 5 bases and 2 bases, with 16 bases remaining between them. This CDR3 is 15 amino acids long.

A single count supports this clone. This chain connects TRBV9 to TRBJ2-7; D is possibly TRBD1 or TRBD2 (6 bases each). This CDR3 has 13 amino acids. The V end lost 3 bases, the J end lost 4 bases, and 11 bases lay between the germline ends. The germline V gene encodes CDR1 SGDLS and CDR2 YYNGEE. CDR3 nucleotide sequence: TGTGCCAGCAGCGCTGTAGGGGGGTACGAGCAGTACTTC. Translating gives CASSAVGGYEQYF.

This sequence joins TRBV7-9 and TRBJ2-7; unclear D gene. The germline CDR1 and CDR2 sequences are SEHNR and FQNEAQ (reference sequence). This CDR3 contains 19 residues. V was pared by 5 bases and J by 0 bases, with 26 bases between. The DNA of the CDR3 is TGTGCCAGCAGCCGATCCAGCTTAGATATCCACGGCGGCTCCTACGAGCAGTACTTC. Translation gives CASSRSSLDIHGGSYEQYF.

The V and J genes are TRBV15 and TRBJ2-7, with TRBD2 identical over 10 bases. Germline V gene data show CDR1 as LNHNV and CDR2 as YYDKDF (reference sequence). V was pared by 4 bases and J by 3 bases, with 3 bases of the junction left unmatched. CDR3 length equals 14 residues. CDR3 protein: CATSMRTSGYEQYF. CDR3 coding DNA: TGTGCCACCAGCATGCGGACTAGCGGCTACGAGCAGTACTTC.

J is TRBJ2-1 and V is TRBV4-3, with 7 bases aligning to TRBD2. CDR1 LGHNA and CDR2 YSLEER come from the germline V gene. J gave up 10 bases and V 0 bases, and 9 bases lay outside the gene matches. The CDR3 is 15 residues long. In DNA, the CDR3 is TGCGCCAGCAGCCAAGATTTTGGGGGGGTCGGAGAGCAGTTCTTC. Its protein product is CASSQDFGGVGEQFF.

CDR3 loop: CASSVSGLAGGRNTQYF. For the CDR3, the DNA is TGTGCCAGCAGCGTCTCGGGACTAGCGGGGGGCAGAAATACGCAGTATTTT. This chain links TRBV9 with TRBJ2-3; 15 bases agree with TRBD2. V lost 2 bases and J lost 7; bases outside the gene matches: 8. Germline-derived CDR1 and CDR2 are SGDLS and YYNGEE. The CDR3 has 17 amino acids.

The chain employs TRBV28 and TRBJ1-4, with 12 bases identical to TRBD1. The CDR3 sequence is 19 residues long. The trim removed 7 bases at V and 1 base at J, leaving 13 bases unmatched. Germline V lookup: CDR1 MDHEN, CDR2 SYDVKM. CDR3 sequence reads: CASNKRDRGRYETNEKLFF. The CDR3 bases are TGTGCCAGCAACAAACGGGACAGGGGGCGTTATGAAACTAATGAAAAACTGTTTTTT. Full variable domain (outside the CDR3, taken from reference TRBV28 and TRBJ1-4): DVKVTQSSRYLVKRTGEKVFLECVQDMDHENMFWYRQDPGLGLRLIYFSYDVKMKEKGDIPEGYSVSREKKERFSLILESASTNQTSMYLCASNKRDRGRYETNEKLFFGSGTQLSVL.

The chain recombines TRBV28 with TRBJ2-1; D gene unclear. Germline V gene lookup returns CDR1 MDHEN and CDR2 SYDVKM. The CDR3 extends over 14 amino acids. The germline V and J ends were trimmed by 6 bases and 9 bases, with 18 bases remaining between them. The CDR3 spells CASSLYPLRSEQFF. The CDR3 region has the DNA TGTGCCAGCAGCCTCTACCCGTTACGGAGTGAGCAGTTCTTC.

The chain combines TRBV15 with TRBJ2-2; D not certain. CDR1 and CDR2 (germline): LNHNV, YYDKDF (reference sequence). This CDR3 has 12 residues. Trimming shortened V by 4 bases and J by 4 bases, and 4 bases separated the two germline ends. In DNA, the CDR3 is TGTGCCACCAGCAAGAGCACCGGGGAGCTGTTTTTT. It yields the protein CATSKSTGELFF.

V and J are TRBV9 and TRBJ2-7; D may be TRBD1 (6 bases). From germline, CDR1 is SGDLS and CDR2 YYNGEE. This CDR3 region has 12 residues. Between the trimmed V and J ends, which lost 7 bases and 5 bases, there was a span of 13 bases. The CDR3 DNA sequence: TGTGCCAGCTCAACAGGGCGAGACGAGCAGTACTTC. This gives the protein CASSTGRDEQYF.

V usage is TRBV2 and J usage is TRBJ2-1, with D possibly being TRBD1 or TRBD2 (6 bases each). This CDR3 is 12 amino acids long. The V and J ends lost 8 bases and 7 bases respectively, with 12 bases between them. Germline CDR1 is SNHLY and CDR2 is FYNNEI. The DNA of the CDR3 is TGTGCCAGCCGTGGGGGGCTTAATGAGCAGTTCTTC. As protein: CASRGGLNEQFF.

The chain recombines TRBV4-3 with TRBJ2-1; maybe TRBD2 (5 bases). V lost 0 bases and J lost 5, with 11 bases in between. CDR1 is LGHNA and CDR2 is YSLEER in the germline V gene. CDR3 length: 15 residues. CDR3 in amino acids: CASSQEWSGNNEQFF. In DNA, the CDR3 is TGCGCCAGCAGCCAAGAGTGGAGCGGAAACAATGAGCAGTTCTTC.

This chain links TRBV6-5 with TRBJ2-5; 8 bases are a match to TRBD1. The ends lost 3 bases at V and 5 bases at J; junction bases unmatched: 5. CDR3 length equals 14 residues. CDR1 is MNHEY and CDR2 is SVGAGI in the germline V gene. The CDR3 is CASSYQGAGETQYF. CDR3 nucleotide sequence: TGTGCCAGCAGTTATCAGGGGGCCGGTGAGACCCAGTACTTC.

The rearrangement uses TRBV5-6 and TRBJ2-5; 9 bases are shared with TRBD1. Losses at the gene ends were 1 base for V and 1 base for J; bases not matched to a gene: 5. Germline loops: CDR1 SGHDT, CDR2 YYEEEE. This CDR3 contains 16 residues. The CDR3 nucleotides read TGTGCCAGCAGCTTGCTCGACAGGGGGGTCCAAGAGACCCAGTACTTC. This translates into CASSLLDRGVQETQYF.